Listed below are T cell receptor beta chains from one sample, sequenced in a study of T-cell memory formation after mild COVID-19. TCRdb independently ran MiXCR on the 5' RACE reads; one entry per CDR3 protein. The data show 450,000 or so distinct CDR3 sequences, 20% seen once. Sequenced sample: PBMCs or a T cell subset sorted from them (not recorded which). The receptors here all came from an adult woman who had mild COVID-19 (a few samples of this study predate the infection). Cell type and time point are not known. CDR3s include the opening cysteine and the closing phenylalanine or tryptophan. D genes are given only for firm matches. Some rows mark clone size as missing; the rest say once, few, many or name a class of expanded clone.

cdr3_aa	cdr3_nt	clone_size	d_call	j_call	v_call	cdr3_length
CAKQQGPQTEAFF	TGTGCCAAGCAACAGGGACCTCAGACTGAAGCTTTCTTT	.	.	TRBJ1-1	TRBV7-9	13
CASSSSAGNNIQYF	TGTGCCAGCAGCTCGTCGGCAGGGAATAACATTCAGTACTTC	.	.	TRBJ2-4	TRBV5-5	14
CASSFDRVKPYGYTF	TGTGCCAGCAGCTTCGACAGGGTAAAGCCTTATGGCTACACCTTC	.	TRBD1	TRBJ1-2	TRBV5-6	15
CASSYGSYNEQFF	TGCGCCAGCAGCTACGGCTCCTACAATGAGCAGTTCTTC	many	.	TRBJ2-1	TRBV4-3	13
CATSRDGLAATDTQYF	TGTGCCACCAGCAGAGATGGGCTAGCGGCCACAGATACGCAGTATTTT	.	TRBD2	TRBJ2-3	TRBV15	16
CSAREYVQGINTEAFF	TGCAGTGCTAGAGAATACGTACAGGGGATCAACACTGAAGCTTTCTTT	few	TRBD1	TRBJ1-1	TRBV20-1	16
CSVEGTGARTDTQYF	TGCAGCGTTGAGGGGACAGGGGCTCGCACAGATACGCAGTATTTT	.	TRBD1	TRBJ2-3	TRBV29-1	15
CSARDPEGWEYGYTF	TGCAGTGCTAGAGATCCCGAAGGGTGGGAATATGGCTACACCTTC	.	.	TRBJ1-2	TRBV20-1	15
CASSWEGVDNEQFF	TGTGCCAGCAGTTGGGAGGGAGTCGACAATGAGCAGTTCTTC	few	TRBD2	TRBJ2-1	TRBV6-6	14
CASSLDDASGIVTGELFF	TGCGCCAGCAGCTTAGACGACGCTAGCGGGATTGTCACCGGGGAGCTGTTTTTT	.	TRBD2	TRBJ2-2	TRBV5-1	18
CASSTLAGGPHEQFF	TGTGCCAGCAGCACACTAGCGGGAGGTCCCCATGAGCAGTTCTTC	.	TRBD2	TRBJ2-1	TRBV12-3/TRBV12-4	15
CASSPVAGVSYEQYF	TGTGCCAGCAGTCCCGTCGCTGGGGTCTCCTACGAGCAGTACTTC	.	.	TRBJ2-7	TRBV12-3/TRBV12-4	15
CSAPGRVNTEAFF	TGCAGTGCTCCAGGGAGGGTGAACACTGAAGCTTTCTTT	.	.	TRBJ1-1	TRBV20-1	13
CSASTSGRSYEQYF	TGCAGTGCTAGTACTAGCGGGCGTTCCTACGAGCAGTACTTC	few	TRBD2	TRBJ2-7	TRBV20-1	14
CASSSALAEAFF	TGTGCCAGCAGTTCGGCCCTGGCGGAGGCTTTCTTT	.	.	TRBJ1-1	TRBV12-3/TRBV12-4	12
CASTTTGSGELFF	TGCGCCAGCACAACGACAGGGAGCGGGGAGCTGTTTTTT	.	TRBD1	TRBJ2-2	TRBV5-1	13
CASSSPGLLAKNIQYF	TGTGCCAGCAGCTCACCGGGGCTACTAGCCAAAAACATTCAGTACTTC	few	.	TRBJ2-4	TRBV7-2	16
CASSLGPDRGYTF	TGCGCCAGCAGCTTAGGACCCGACAGGGGCTACACCTTC	few	.	TRBJ1-2	TRBV5-1	13
CASSLGGKSTGELFF	TGTGCCAGCAGCTTAGGGGGGAAGAGCACCGGGGAGCTGTTTTTT	.	.	TRBJ2-2	TRBV7-2	15
CASSSSNGGAEEQYF	TGTGCCAGCAGCTCTAGCAACGGGGGGGCCGAGGAGCAGTACTTC	few	TRBD2	TRBJ2-7	TRBV4-2	15
CASSLTGGAYNEQFF	TGTGCCAGCAGTTTGACAGGGGGCGCCTACAATGAGCAGTTCTTC	.	TRBD1	TRBJ2-1	TRBV12-3/TRBV12-4	15
CASSFVGEPGGEQFF	TGTGCCAGCAGCTTTGTAGGGGAACCCGGTGGTGAGCAGTTCTTC	few	.	TRBJ2-1	TRBV11-2	15
CASSYDDGYYEQYF	TGTGCCAGCAGTTACGACGACGGTTACTACGAGCAGTACTTC	.	.	TRBJ2-7	TRBV6-2/TRBV6-3	14
CASSQESGDNEQFF	TGCGCCAGCAGTCAAGAGTCAGGAGACAATGAGCAGTTCTTC	.	.	TRBJ2-1	TRBV23-1	14
CSAGTSGAPQETQYF	TGCAGCGCCGGGACTAGCGGAGCCCCTCAAGAGACCCAGTACTTC	.	TRBD2	TRBJ2-5	TRBV29-1	15
CASSSVRGGENTEAFF	TGTGCCAGCAGCTCCGTTCGGGGGGGCGAGAACACTGAAGCTTTCTTT	few	.	TRBJ1-1	TRBV25-1	16
CASSVGIGEQFF	TGTGCCAGCAGTGTAGGAATTGGTGAGCAGTTCTTC	.	.	TRBJ2-1	TRBV12-3/TRBV12-4	12
CASSYIPTGLAGRLAKNIQYF	TGTGCCAGCAGTTACATCCCGACGGGACTAGCGGGACGGTTAGCCAAAAACATTCAGTACTTC	.	TRBD2	TRBJ2-4	TRBV6-5	21
CATQPGANVLTF	TGTGCCACTCAACCTGGGGCCAACGTCCTGACTTTC	.	.	TRBJ2-6	TRBV10-3	12
CATAPGSAGNTIYF	TGTGCCACGGCGCCTGGAAGCGCTGGAAACACCATATATTTT	few	.	TRBJ1-3	TRBV24-1	14
CAWSVLGGRNEKLFF	TGTGCCTGGAGTGTACTAGGGGGCAGGAATGAAAAACTGTTTTTT	.	TRBD1	TRBJ1-4	TRBV30	15
CASSEGSLREQYF	TGTGCCAGCAGTGAAGGGAGTTTACGAGAGCAGTACTTC	few	.	TRBJ2-7	TRBV25-1	13
CSARNRDRGLGEAFF	TGCAGTGCTCGTAACCGGGACAGGGGGCTCGGTGAAGCTTTCTTT	few	TRBD1	TRBJ1-1	TRBV20-1	15
CASRRAPEAFF	TGTGCCAGCCGTCGGGCTCCCGAAGCTTTCTTT	.	.	TRBJ1-1	TRBV7-9	11
CSVEMVRGPHLYGYTF	TGCAGCGTTGAAATGGTCAGGGGGCCCCATCTCTATGGCTACACCTTC	.	TRBD1	TRBJ1-2	TRBV29-1	16
CASSLAQRLGQGIEKLFF	TGTGCCAGCAGCCTAGCTCAGAGACTGGGACAGGGAATTGAAAAACTGTTTTTT	.	TRBD1	TRBJ1-4	TRBV7-6	18
CASSRAGTANEKLFF	TGTGCCAGCAGCCGTGCCGGGACCGCTAATGAAAAACTGTTTTTT	.	.	TRBJ1-4	TRBV7-2	15
CASSPLAPPAWEQYF	TGTGCCAGCTCACCACTGGCACCACCGGCTTGGGAGCAGTACTTC	.	.	TRBJ2-7	TRBV18	15
CASSLRWGLRGQGDEKLFF	TGTGCCAGCAGTTTACGTTGGGGACTCAGAGGCCAGGGGGATGAAAAACTGTTTTTT	.	TRBD1	TRBJ1-4	TRBV12-3/TRBV12-4	19
CATSRRGYNEQFF	TGTGCCACCAGCAGGAGGGGGTACAATGAGCAGTTCTTC	.	.	TRBJ2-1	TRBV15	13
CASSLGLDTFFYEQYF	TGTGCCAGCAGTTTAGGTCTGGACACCTTTTTCTACGAGCAGTACTTC	few	.	TRBJ2-7	TRBV12-3/TRBV12-4	16